Included here is one T cell receptor beta chain sequence, with context. Its target is unknown. This sample's RNA came from whole unsorted tissue. V was cut by 4 bases and J by 16 bases, with 20 bases left in between. The germline CDR1 and CDR2 sequences are LNHDA and SQIVND (reference sequence). The CDR3 is 13 residues long. Three rounds of nested PCR, following a modified ARM-PCR protocol, produced the TCRbeta library. TCRdb processed the multiplex PCR reads anew with MiXCR; each CDR3 protein has one entry. The table has fewer than 120,000 distinct CDR3 sequences, under 90% seen once. This entry is derived from a study of tumor and adjacent non-tumor tissue in lung cancer. Study results and limitations: In normal lung, the top 100 clones were significantly more dominant than in tumor. Patients with more diverse tumor TCRs had worse survival. Significantly higher TCR diversity was found in tumor than normal lung.

The chain is built from TRBV19 and TRBJ1-5; D is ambiguous. Sequences were obtained from lung tumor tissue. The clonotype originates from a man between 65 and 85 years old with non-small cell lung cancer. As DNA, the CDR3 is TGTGCCAGTAGTAAGATCCGCAATCAGCCCCTACATTTT. Translating gives CASSKIRNQPLHF.